The present T cell receptor (beta chain) was sequenced within a study of blood T cells in healthy people across ages. Together with a sample-barcoded 5' primer, a J-beta primer mix was included in a second PCR lasting about 7 to 11 cycles. TCRdb called the 5' RACE reads again in MiXCR, with one record for every CDR3 protein. The sample lists about 1.8 million distinct CDR3 sequences, 40% to 55% occurring once. Germline lookup yields CDR1 SEHNR and CDR2 FQNEAQ (reference sequence). V was shortened by 5 bases and J by 7 bases, with 8 bases between the two germline ends. This CDR3 spans 11 amino acids. This clonotype was found a few times.

This sequence was found in a woman aged 40 to 50 in good health. The specimen sequenced was blood. This chain joins TRBV7-9 and TRBJ1-2; D is unclear. The CDR3 bases are TGTGCCAGCAGCGCGGACGGTGGCTACACCTTC. Protein product: CASSADGGYTF.